One sample yielded the 23 T cell receptor beta chains listed below, sequenced in a study of T cell repertoires in ileal Crohn's disease. Stated time point: neoterminal ileum biopsy at postoperative endoscopy, about 6 months after surgery. TCRdb keeps only in-frame clones here, not all; method: immunoSEQ multiplex PCR. The repertoire holds approximately 10,000 clones, around 70% seen once, with 7.7% in the top ten. The specimen was ileal tissue. These receptors came from an adult with Crohn's disease.

CDR3 sequence reads: CASSLFRTSVYEQYF. CDR3 nucleotide sequence: TGTGCCAGCAGCTTATTTCGGACATCGGTCTACGAGCAGTACTTC. The rearrangement links TRBV11-2 to TRBJ2-7; D possibly corresponds to TRBD1 (5 bases). Germline CDR1 SGHAT, CDR2 FQNNGV. This CDR3 spans 15 amino acids. Trimming removed 2 bases at V and 3 bases at J, with 14 bases between.

The chain is built from TRBV28 and TRBJ2-7; weak D call: TRBD2 (6 bases). CDR1 is MDHEN and CDR2 is SYDVKM in the germline V gene. This CDR3 spans 13 amino acids. V gave up 4 bases and J gave up 6 bases, with 13 bases separating them. DNA for the CDR3: TGTGCCAGCAGTTCCCCCCCCGGGGGCGAGCAGTACTTC. Amino acids: CASSSPPGGEQYF.

Judged by abundance, this clone is medium-sized (0.01 to 0.1%). This chain connects TRBV11-2 to TRBJ1-3; unclear D gene. V lost 3 bases and J 3 bases, leaving 3 bases between the germline ends. Germline V gene lookup returns CDR1 SGHAT and CDR2 FQNNGV. The CDR3 is made up of 12 amino acids. CDR3 nucleotides: TGTGCCAGCAGCTTCGTTGGAAACACCATATATTTT. Translating gives CASSFVGNTIYF.

The chain is built from TRBV5-4 and TRBJ2-3; 9 nucleotides line up with TRBD2. Unmatched junction bases numbered 10, after V lost 4 bases and J lost 4 bases. From germline, CDR1 is SGHNT and CDR2 YYREEE (reference sequence). The CDR3 spans 16 residues. CDR3 in DNA: TGTGCCAGCAGCCCACCAATGCGGGAGGGATCAGATACGCAGTATTTT. Encoded protein: CASSPPMREGSDTQYF.

This clone was detected once. The chain is built from TRBV7-2 and TRBJ1-1; TRBD1 might be the D (6 bases). V gave up 3 bases and J gave up 5 bases, with 10 bases separating them. Germline CDR1 SGHTA, CDR2 FQGNSA. The CDR3 runs to 13 residues. The CDR3 loop reads CASSFTGKTEAFF. In DNA form, the CDR3 reads TGTGCCAGCAGCTTTACAGGGAAGACTGAAGCTTTCTTT.

The chain recombines TRBV7-2 with TRBJ2-1, with 8 bases lining up with TRBD2. The V and J ends lost 6 bases and 4 bases, in that order; junction bases with no gene match: 11. The CDR3 is 16 residues long. CDR1 is SGHTA, CDR2 FQGNSA, per germline. This chain's CDR3 is CASRVQGTSIYNEQFF. The CDR3 nucleotides read TGTGCCAGCAGGGTCCAGGGGACTAGTATTTACAATGAGCAGTTCTTC.

This chain joins TRBV7-8 and TRBJ1-1, with D hard to call. V shed 5 bases and J shed 6 bases, with 19 bases lying between them. The CDR3 consists of 15 residues. Germline V gives CDR1 SGHVS, CDR2 FQNEAQ. CDR3 protein: CASSPLKVPTAEAFF. CDR3 coding DNA: TGTGCCAGCAGCCCTTTGAAGGTTCCGACTGCTGAAGCTTTCTTT. Full variable domain (rest looked up from reference TRBV7-8 and TRBJ1-1): GAGVSQSPRYKVAKRGQDVALRCDPISGHVSLFWYQQALGQGPEFLTYFQNEAQLDKSGLPSDRFFAERPEGSVSTLKIQRTQQEDSAVYLCASSPLKVPTAEAFFGQGTRLTVV.

This chain connects TRBV5-1 to TRBJ2-3; 7 positions agree with TRBD2. CDR1 SGHRS and CDR2 YFSETQ come from the germline V gene. This CDR3 is built from 15 residues. J lost 0 bases, V lost 1 base, and 2 bases had no gene match. CDR3 loop: CASSLSSGSTDTQYF. CDR3 nucleotide sequence: TGCGCCAGCAGCTTGAGTAGCGGGAGCACAGATACGCAGTATTTT.

This clone showed up just a few times. The CDR3 DNA reads TGTGCCAGCAGGTTGGTAGCGGGAGTCGGGCAGTTCTTC. Translating gives CASRLVAGVGQFF. The J gene is TRBJ2-1, the V gene TRBV6-1; 9 bases agree with TRBD2. V dropped 6 bases and J dropped 12; count of bases not matched to a gene: 9. The CDR3 has 13 residues. Per the germline V gene, CDR1 is MNHNS and CDR2 is SASEGT.

The chain couples TRBV7-9 to TRBJ2-1; TRBD2 agrees at 7 bases. The V and J ends lost 4 bases and 9 bases, in that order; junction bases with no gene match: 12. Germline CDR1 is SEHNR and CDR2 is FQNEAQ (reference sequence). This CDR3 comprises 15 residues. For the CDR3, the DNA is TGTGCCAGCAGCTCCTCGTCGACTAGCTCACTTGAGCAGTTCTTC. It yields the protein CASSSSSTSSLEQFF.

The chain's CDR3 is CAISEDRAEQYF. Written as DNA, the CDR3 is TGTGCCATCAGTGAGGACAGGGCCGAGCAGTACTTC. V is TRBV10-3 and J is TRBJ2-7; 7 nucleotides align to TRBD1. This CDR3 contains 12 residues. J gave up 6 bases and V 2 bases, and 1 base lay outside the gene matches. Germline CDR1 and CDR2: ENHRY and SYGVKD.

V gene TRBV2 combines with J gene TRBJ1-2, with D possibly matching TRBD1 (6 bases). Germline CDR1 reads SNHLY; CDR2 reads FYNNEI. Trimming took 7 bases from V and 6 from J, leaving 21 bases between them. The CDR3 has 15 amino acids. The CDR3 sequence is CASIITGKFRDGYTF. In nucleotides, the CDR3 is TGTGCCAGCATTATAACAGGGAAGTTTAGAGATGGCTACACCTTC.

V and J are TRBV29-1 and TRBJ2-1; 7 bases are shared with TRBD1. The CDR3 length is 14 residues. Germline values: CDR1 SQVTM, CDR2 ANQGSEA. The J segment lost 6 bases and the V segment lost 6 bases, leaving 11 bases of the junction unmatched. CDR3 loop: CSVARGISRNEQFF. The CDR3 DNA sequence: TGCAGCGTAGCCAGGGGGATCTCTCGCAATGAGCAGTTCTTC.

CDR3 amino acids: CASSGSERDEQYF. In DNA, the CDR3 is TGCGCCAGCAGCGGGAGTGAACGCGACGAGCAGTACTTC. The chain links TRBV4-1 to TRBJ2-7; D is perhaps TRBD2 (5 bases). Deletions cut 5 bases from V and 5 bases from J, with 13 bases between. This CDR3 is 13 amino acids long. Germline V gives CDR1 MGHRA, CDR2 YSYEKL.

J is TRBJ2-3 and V is TRBV6-4; TRBD2 agrees at 11 bases. The CDR3 is 15 residues long. The germline V gene encodes CDR1 MRHNA and CDR2 SNTAGT. V trimming: 4 bases; J trimming: 2 bases; junction bases outside the gene matches: 2. The CDR3 region is CASSATSGITDTQYF. CDR3 coding DNA: TGTGCCAGCAGTGCGACTAGCGGGATCACAGATACGCAGTATTTT.

The V gene is TRBV5-1, the J gene TRBJ1-4, with D possibly TRBD1 on 5 matching bases. The CDR3 runs 14 residues. Between the trimmed V and J ends, which lost 0 bases and 4 bases, there was a span of 7 bases. The germline gives CDR1 SGHRS, CDR2 YFSETQ. The CDR3 DNA reads as TGCGCCAGCAGCTTGGGACAGAATAATGAAAAACTGTTTTTT. It encodes CASSLGQNNEKLFF.

This clone counts as medium-sized. The rearrangement uses TRBV19 and TRBJ2-7; no clear D. The V end lost 1 base, the J end lost 3 bases, and 10 bases lay between the germline ends. The CDR3 totals 14 residues. CDR1 and CDR2 from the germline V gene are LNHDA and SQIVND (reference sequence). The CDR3 loop reads CASSIAHSNYEQYF. The CDR3 DNA reads TGTGCCAGTAGTATAGCTCACTCCAACTACGAGCAGTACTTC.

The chain combines TRBV6-6 with TRBJ2-1; 8 bases fit TRBD2. The germline V gene encodes CDR1 MNHNY and CDR2 SVGAGI (reference sequence). The junction had 11 bases not matched to a gene; V was cut back by 7 bases and J by 6 bases. The CDR3 is 15 amino acids. For the CDR3, the DNA is TGTGCCAGCACCCTAATAGCGGGAAGTACCAATGAGCAGTTCTTC. Translation gives CASTLIAGSTNEQFF.

The chain has TRBV7-9 and TRBJ2-1; 7 bases map to TRBD2. V lost 3 bases and J lost 4; bases outside the gene matches: 15. Germline CDR1 SEHNR, CDR2 FQNEAQ (reference sequence). The CDR3 has 18 amino acids. CDR3 DNA sequence: TGTGCCAGCAGCTTGCCCACCTACGGAGCGGGGAGATACAATGAGCAGTTCTTC. Encoded protein: CASSLPTYGAGRYNEQFF. Full variable domain (remainder filled in from reference TRBV7-9 and TRBJ2-1): DTGVSQNPRHKITKRGQNVTFRCDPISEHNRLYWYRQTLGQGPEFLTYFQNEAQLEKSRLLSDRFSAERPKGSFSTLEIQRTEQGDSAMYLCASSLPTYGAGRYNEQFFGPGTRLTVL.

This clone was detected only a few times. The chain employs TRBV29-1 and TRBJ2-1; a weak D match, TRBD2 (5 bases). Trimming stripped 8 bases from V and 8 bases from J, with 19 bases between. Germline loops: CDR1 SQVTM, CDR2 ANQGSEA. CDR3 length: 13 residues. The DNA of the CDR3 is TGCAGCAACGGAACCGGCACTAGAGATGAGCAGTTCTTC. This encodes CSNGTGTRDEQFF.

A single count supports this clone. The rearrangement uses TRBV4-1 and TRBJ2-7; 10 nucleotides line up with TRBD1. V lost 4 bases to trimming and J lost 2 bases; unmatched junction nucleotides: 2. Germline CDR1 and CDR2: MGHRA and YSYEKL. This CDR3 spans 14 amino acids. The chain's CDR3 is CASSLGQGAYEQYF. In nucleotides, the CDR3 is TGCGCCAGCAGCCTAGGACAGGGGGCCTACGAGCAGTACTTC.

Comments on this clone: The junction does not match germline at one end; this may be a read error. J is TRBJ2-2 and V is TRBV7-8, with 10 bases matching TRBD2. The germline V gene has CDR1 SGHVS and CDR2 FQNEAQ. The CDR3 is 15 residues long. CDR3 sequence reads: CASSLTSGNIGELFF. Here the CDR3 DNA reads TGTGCCAGCAGCTTAACTAGCGGGAACATCGGGGAGCTGTTTTTT.

This clone was observed once. The chain recombines TRBV6-6 with TRBJ1-1; TRBD1 matches 7 bases. V lost 5 bases to trimming and J lost 6 bases; unmatched junction nucleotides: 6. The CDR3 contains 13 residues. Germline V gives CDR1 MNHNY, CDR2 SVGAGI (reference sequence). This CDR3 reads CASSPGTAAEAFF. Here the CDR3 DNA reads TGTGCCAGCAGTCCCGGGACAGCGGCTGAAGCTTTCTTT.